This is a list of T cell receptor beta chains from one sample in a study of T cell clonotyping in hematopoietic cell transplantation. Profiling relied on immunoSEQ multiplex PCR, and the TCRdb table lists in-frame clones only, not all of them. The sample carries approximately 8,400 clones, 60% to 80% recorded once. The source was peripheral blood mononuclear cells, collected 100 days after allogeneic stem cell transplant. Source of these receptors: a male patient between 60 and 69 years old who had an allogeneic stem cell transplant from an unrelated donor, so the T cells may come from the graft donor. Some clones in this sample may be carry-over from other donors' samples. Both conserved end residues are part of each CDR3. Fields, in order: D gene, clone size, CDR3 length, J gene, V gene, CDR3 DNA, CDR3 protein. The D gene is left open where the match is weak. The size field is filled for only some rows; it gives once, few, many or a size class.

>NA|medium-sized|17|TRBJ2-6|TRBV5-1
TGCGCCAGCAGCTTGGTGACAGCAGCCTCTGGGGCCAACGTCCTGACTTTC
CASSLVTAASGANVLTF
>NA|NA|14|TRBJ1-4|TRBV10-3
TGTGCCATCATGAACCCAGGGAACAATGAAAAACTGTTTTTT
CAIMNPGNNEKLFF
>NA|NA|13|TRBJ1-3|TRBV14
TGTGCCAGCAAGGTCAGCTCTGGAAACACCATATATTTT
CASKVSSGNTIYF
>NA|once|11|TRBJ1-4|TRBV7-9
TGTGCCAGCGGCCCAAATGAAAAACTGTTTTTT
CASGPNEKLFF
>TRBD1|few|14|TRBJ2-7|TRBV5-1
TGCGCCAGCAGCCAGAGGGACAGCTCCTACGAGCAGTACTTC
CASSQRDSSYEQYF
>TRBD1|NA|14|TRBJ2-7|TRBV6-5
TGTGCCAGCAGTTACGGGGACAGAGCGTCCGAGCAGTACTTC
CASSYGDRASEQYF
>NA|NA|12|TRBJ2-7|TRBV10-3
TGTGCCATCAGTTCTTCAGAATACGAGCAGTACTTC
CAISSSEYEQYF
>TRBD2|NA|15|TRBJ2-5|TRBV6-1
TGTGCCAGCAGTGAAGCAGGATCAGTGGGGGGGGGCCAGTACTTC
CASSEAGSVGGGQYF
>TRBD2|NA|16|TRBJ2-7|TRBV4-2
TGTGCCAGCAGCCAAGATCTGAGCGGGGGTTCCTACGAGCAGTACTTC
CASSQDLSGGSYEQYF
>NA|NA|16|TRBJ2-7|TRBV5-1
TGCGCCAGCAGCCTGAGTACTGACAGGAGAGTTGACGAGCAGTACTTC
CASSLSTDRRVDEQYF
>NA|large|14|TRBJ2-3|TRBV4-1
TGCGCCAGCAGCCAAGATCAACCGGGGGATACGCAGTATTTT
CASSQDQPGDTQYF
>NA|NA|14|TRBJ2-7|TRBV30
TGTGCCTGGAGTACGACCCGGGCGGGCTACGAGCAGTACTTC
CAWSTTRAGYEQYF
>TRBD1|NA|16|TRBJ2-5|TRBV6-5
TGTGCCAGCAGTTACCTCCAGACGACAGGGTTAGAGACCCAGTACTTC
CASSYLQTTGLETQYF
>NA|NA|11|TRBJ2-7|TRBV20-1
TGCAGTGCTCTGATCAGGTACGAGCAGTACTTC
CSALIRYEQYF
>NA|once|14|TRBJ2-1|TRBV5-1
TGCGCCAGCAGCTTGGTTGGAGAGTGGGATGAGCAGTTCTTC
CASSLVGEWDEQFF
>NA|NA|17|TRBJ1-4|TRBV5-6
TGTGCCAGCAGCTTGGGCCGGGGGGCTGCAACTAATGAAAAACTGTTTTTT
CASSLGRGAATNEKLFF
>NA|NA|12|TRBJ2-3|TRBV9
TGTGCCAGCAGCCCCCAGGGAGATACGCAGTATTTT
CASSPQGDTQYF
>NA|few|11|TRBJ1-2|TRBV6-6
TGTGCCAGCAGGGGTAACTATGGCTACACCTTC
CASRGNYGYTF
>TRBD1|NA|15|TRBJ1-5|TRBV27
TGTGCCAGCAGTCACCGGGACAGGGTTCTTCAGCCCCAGCATTTT
CASSHRDRVLQPQHF
>NA|NA|14|TRBJ2-7|TRBV7-2
TGTGCCAGCACCCCCCGGGGTTTCTCCTACGAGCAGTACTTC
CASTPRGFSYEQYF
>NA|NA|13|TRBJ1-1|TRBV2
TGTGCCAGCAGTGCCGACTCGAACACTGAAGCTTTCTTT
CASSADSNTEAFF
>TRBD2|few|14|TRBJ2-1|TRBV11-3
TGTGCCAGCAGCTATTTAGCGGGAGCTAATGAGCAGTTCTTC
CASSYLAGANEQFF
>NA|NA|15|TRBJ1-4|TRBV7-2
TGTGCCAGCAGCTCGGGCCGGGGTCGCGTTGGAAAACTGTTTTTT
CASSSGRGRVGKLFF
>TRBD1|NA|15|TRBJ1-2|TRBV14
TGTGCCAGCAGCCAGACCGGGACAGGCTCCTATGGCTACACCTTC
CASSQTGTGSYGYTF
>NA|once|13|TRBJ1-1|TRBV11-2
TGTGCCAGCAGCTTATACGGAAACACTGAAGCTTTCTTT
CASSLYGNTEAFF
>NA|NA|13|TRBJ1-1|TRBV6-5
TGTGCCAGCAGTGAAGCCCCGGGGACTGAAGCTTTCTTT
CASSEAPGTEAFF
>TRBD2|NA|13|TRBJ2-3|TRBV7-9
TGTGCCAGCAGCCTAGCGGGGCCAGATACGCAGTATTTT
CASSLAGPDTQYF
>TRBD1|NA|15|TRBJ2-7|TRBV25-1
TGTGCCAGCAGTGAACTGGGACAGAAAACCTACGAGCAGTACTTC
CASSELGQKTYEQYF
>NA|NA|12|TRBJ1-1|TRBV6-5
TGTGCCAGCAGTCTAGGGAAGACTGAAGCTTTCTTT
CASSLGKTEAFF
>TRBD1|medium-sized|17|TRBJ2-2|TRBV19
TGTGCCAGAGTTGTACAGGGGACGTCGCTGAACACCGGGGAGCTGTTTTTT
CARVVQGTSLNTGELFF
>TRBD2|NA|16|TRBJ2-1|TRBV5-4
TGTGCCAGCAGCCCAAGTACTAGCGGGGGCCCTAGGGAGCAGTTCTTC
CASSPSTSGGPREQFF
>NA|NA|16|TRBJ1-5|TRBV5-1
TGCGCCAGCAGCTTGGGGGTCGCGGGGGCGGGTCAGCCCCAGCATTTT
CASSLGVAGAGQPQHF
>NA|few|19|TRBJ2-3|TRBV4-2
TGTGCCAGCAGCCAAGATGAGCTAGCGAGGTCGGAGGACACAGATACGCAGTATTTT
CASSQDELARSEDTDTQYF
>TRBD1|NA|15|TRBJ1-1|TRBV6-6
TGTGCCAGCAAGCCTCTGGAGACAGGGACCACTGAAGCTTTCTTT
CASKPLETGTTEAFF
>NA|NA|14|TRBJ1-2|TRBV5-1
TGCGCCAGCAGCTGGACTGATTCTAACTATGGCTACACCTTC
CASSWTDSNYGYTF
>TRBD1|few|16|TRBJ1-6|TRBV13
TGTGCCAGCAGCCGCGGACAGGGAAGTCGAGGTTCACCCCTCCACTTT
CASSRGQGSRGSPLHF
>TRBD1|NA|14|TRBJ1-2|TRBV9
TGTGCCAGCAGCGCCGGACAGGACTACTATGGCTACACCTTC
CASSAGQDYYGYTF
>NA|few|12|TRBJ1-2|TRBV29-1
TGCAGCGTTCGAAGGGGAAACTATGGCTACACCTTC
CSVRRGNYGYTF
>NA|NA|16|TRBJ1-2|TRBV7-3
TGTGCCAGCAGCCCCTCCGGGGGCCGCTCTAACTATGGCTACACCTTC
CASSPSGGRSNYGYTF
>TRBD2|NA|14|TRBJ2-7|TRBV27
TGTGCCAGCAGAGCTAGCGGGAGCTCCTACGAGCAGTACTTC
CASRASGSSYEQYF
>NA|few|14|TRBJ1-5|TRBV6-1
TGTGCCAGTTTGGGGGGGGTGTCAGGACAGCCCCAGCATTTT
CASLGGVSGQPQHF
>NA|NA|17|TRBJ2-7|TRBV4-2
TGTGCCAGCAGCCAGGATTTGGTTCGGGACACTACCTACGAGCAGTACTTC
CASSQDLVRDTTYEQYF
>NA|NA|14|TRBJ1-1|TRBV27
TGTGCCAGCAAAAGCGGGGGCAGGGCCACTGAAGCTTTCTTT
CASKSGGRATEAFF
>NA|NA|16|TRBJ1-5|TRBV19
TGTGCCAGTACCACGGTCGGGGGGGCTAGCAATCAGCCCCAGCATTTT
CASTTVGGASNQPQHF
>TRBD1|medium-sized|17|TRBJ1-5|TRBV30
TGTGCCTGGAGAGTTCCGGCAGGGGGCGCGTATAATCAGCCCCAGCATTTT
CAWRVPAGGAYNQPQHF
>NA|NA|13|TRBJ1-1|TRBV14
TGTGCCAGCAGCCAAGCGCCGAACACTGAAGCTTTCTTT
CASSQAPNTEAFF
>TRBD1|NA|14|TRBJ1-2|TRBV19
TGTGCCAGTAGCGCGACGGACAGGGCGGGTGGCTACACCTTC
CASSATDRAGGYTF